The text below deals with one TCR beta chain. The CDR3 has 14 residues. Trimming took 2 bases from V and 4 from J; bases not matched to a gene: 6. From germline, CDR1 is GTSNPN and CDR2 SVGIG (reference sequence). This specimen comes from a study of shared clonotypes between healthy human individuals. This table comes from immunoSEQ multiplex PCR, and its TCRdb copy is limited to in-frame clones, with some not included. This table has 2 million to 2.5 million clones, more than 80% appearing once. The sample consisted of naive CD4+ T cells from PBMCs. The subset here: CD45RA+ positively selected. The source of this sequence is a man aged 18 to 29 in good health. Some clones in this sample may be carry-over from other donors' samples. The chain recombines TRBV30 with TRBJ2-5; 8 nucleotides align to TRBD2. The CDR3 nucleotides read TGTGCCTGGAGTCGGGGGGGCAGGGCAGAGACCCAGTACTTC. Its translation is CAWSRGGRAETQYF.